Each of the 32 T cell receptor beta chains below was sequenced from the same sample in a study of blood T cell repertoires in COVID-19. Libraries were prepared by immunoSEQ multiplex PCR; TCRdb keeps only in-frame clonotypes and omits some of them. This sample has 250,000 or so clones, with approximately 80% found just once. Sequencing was performed on peripheral blood. These receptors were taken from a woman aged 80 or older with acute or convalescent COVID-19.

V gene TRBV7-2 combines with J gene TRBJ1-5; possibly TRBD1 for D (5 bases). Germline loops: CDR1 SGHTA, CDR2 FQGNSA. V was shortened by 1 base and J by 9 bases, with 13 bases between the two germline ends. There are 14 residues in the CDR3. The CDR3 loop reads CASSLVALGGPQHF. CDR3 nucleotides: TGTGCCAGCAGCTTAGTGGCCCTCGGGGGGCCCCAGCATTTT.

CDR3: CASSLGQGSSYNEQFF. As DNA, the CDR3 is TGTGCCAGCAGCTTGGGCCAGGGAAGCTCCTACAATGAGCAGTTCTTC. This chain joins TRBV7-6 and TRBJ2-1; tentatively, D is TRBD1 (5 bases). The CDR3 spans 16 residues. Trimming shortened V by 3 bases and J by 0 bases, and 12 bases separated the two germline ends. Germline V CDR1 and CDR2: SGHVS, FNYEAQ.

This clone was counted a single time. The V call is TRBV21-1, the J call TRBJ1-6; the DNA was not compared with TRBD1, the D call given in the table. TRBV21-1 is a pseudogene locus. The CDR3 covers 16 residues. CDR3 loop: CASSKETGINNSPLHF. CDR3 nucleotide sequence: TGTGCCAGCAGCAAGGAGACAGGGATTAATAATTCACCCCTCCACTTT.

This chain connects TRBV19 to TRBJ1-3; a possible D gene is TRBD1 (6 bases). V gave up 5 bases and J gave up 8 bases, with 19 bases separating them. CDR3 length: 15 amino acids. CDR1 is LNHDA, CDR2 SQIVND, per germline (reference sequence). Written as DNA, the CDR3 is TGTGCCAGTAGTCAACGGGGGGCCAGGGGAGACACCATATATTTT. This translates into CASSQRGARGDTIYF.

This rearrangement joins TRBV19 to TRBJ2-5, with TRBD1 identical over 9 bases. Germline-derived CDR1 and CDR2 are LNHDA and SQIVND (reference sequence). With 1 base clipped from V and 5 bases from J, the junction kept 2 bases outside the gene matches. This CDR3 comprises 14 residues. The CDR3 coding sequence is TGTGCCAGTAGTATAGGACAGGGGGTGGAGACCCAGTACTTC. Amino acid sequence: CASSIGQGVETQYF.

The chain employs TRBV4-1 and TRBJ1-3; 7 bases agree with TRBD1. The V and J ends lost 3 bases and 4 bases, in that order; junction bases with no gene match: 6. The CDR3 is 15 residues long. The germline gives CDR1 MGHRA, CDR2 YSYEKL. The CDR3 bases are TGCGCCAGCAGCCACCCACAGGGGTCAGGAAACACCATATATTTT. This sequence encodes CASSHPQGSGNTIYF.

The chain combines TRBV7-2 with TRBJ2-2, with a possible D match to TRBD1 (6 bases). The CDR3 sequence is 14 residues long. Germline V gene data show CDR1 as SGHTA and CDR2 as FQGNSA. V gave up 4 bases and J gave up 7 bases, with 13 bases separating them. CDR3 loop: CASSSRQDNGELFF. The CDR3 DNA reads TGTGCCAGCAGCTCCCGACAGGACAACGGGGAGCTGTTTTTT.

The V gene is TRBV28, the J gene TRBJ2-7; D possibly corresponds to TRBD2 (5 bases). Trimming took 2 bases from V and 9 from J, leaving 11 bases between them. Germline V gene data show CDR1 as MDHEN and CDR2 as SYDVKM. The CDR3 covers 12 residues. CDR3 protein: CASSLGQRRQYF. CDR3 DNA: TGTGCCAGCAGTTTAGGGCAGCGGAGGCAGTACTTC.

The gene calls are TRBV24-1 and TRBJ1-4, with 7 bases fitting TRBD1. The CDR3 length is 14 residues. Germline V gene data show CDR1 as KGHDR and CDR2 as SFDVKD. Trimming took 4 bases from V and 7 from J; bases not matched to a gene: 5. CDR3 bases: TGTGCCACCAGTGACACAGGGGACGCTGAAAAACTGTTTTTT. Protein sequence: CATSDTGDAEKLFF.

A word on this clone: Other DNA sequences within the sample encode an identical CDR3. The J gene is TRBJ1-4, the V gene TRBV5-1, with TRBD1 identical over 9 bases. Germline V CDR1 and CDR2: SGHRS, YFSETQ. After removal of 4 bases from V and 4 bases from J, the junction contained 2 bases not matched to a gene. The CDR3 contains 14 residues. The CDR3, as DNA: TGCGCCAGCAGCCCGGGACAGGGTAATGAAAAACTGTTTTTT. Protein: CASSPGQGNEKLFF.

V gene TRBV4-1 combines with J gene TRBJ1-5; 7 bases line up with TRBD1. CDR3 size: 13 residues. Trimming removed 5 bases from V and 4 bases from J; junction bases left unmatched: 2. Per the germline V gene, CDR1 is MGHRA and CDR2 is YSYEKL. CDR3 loop: CASSTGENQPQHF. CDR3 DNA sequence: TGCGCCAGCAGCACAGGGGAGAATCAGCCCCAGCATTTT.

The sample holds a few counts of this clone. One end of the junction varies from germline; a read error may be responsible. This chain joins TRBV6-2 or TRBV6-3 and TRBJ2-3; D possibly corresponds to TRBD2 (6 bases). The CDR3 is 13 residues long. CDR1 and CDR2 from the germline V gene are MNHEY and SVGEGT. The CDR3 protein is CASSPTSKDTQYF. Written as DNA, the CDR3 is TGTGCCAGCAGTCCCACTAGCAAAGATACGCAGTATTTT.

The chain couples TRBV7-2 to TRBJ1-2, with D possibly being TRBD1 (5 bases). CDR3 length: 16 amino acids. Germline CDR1 and CDR2: SGHTA and FQGNSA. The V end was cut by 1 base, the J end by 7 bases, with 19 bases between. CDR3 nucleotide sequence: TGTGCCAGCAGCTTAGGTGGAGTCCAGGGTATGGGTGGCTACACCTTC. Translating gives CASSLGGVQGMGGYTF.

This clone was found once. The J gene is TRBJ2-5, the V gene TRBV7-2, with TRBD2 matching 10 bases. The CDR3 is 16 residues long. CDR1 is SGHTA, CDR2 FQGNSA, per germline. V shed 2 bases and J 2 bases; nucleotides not matched to a gene: 5. The DNA for the CDR3 is TGTGCCAGCAGCTTAAACACGGGACTAGCGCAAGAGACCCAGTACTTC. This translates into CASSLNTGLAQETQYF.

This chain links TRBV6-5 with TRBJ2-3; possibly TRBD2 for D (6 bases). The germline V gene has CDR1 MNHEY and CDR2 SVGAGI. The V gene lost 0 bases and the J gene lost 7 bases, with 11 bases spanning the gap. CDR3 length: 14 residues. In DNA, the CDR3 is TGTGCCAGCAGTTACTCGATACGGGGGAATACGCAGTATTTT. It is translated as CASSYSIRGNTQYF.

This clone appeared once. J is TRBJ1-1 and V is TRBV5-1, with TRBD1 as a possible D gene (5 bases). Germline CDR1 is SGHRS and CDR2 is YFSETQ. V was trimmed by 0 bases and J by 6 bases, leaving 12 bases between them. This CDR3 comprises 14 residues. The chain's CDR3 is CASSLDRPDAEAFF. The CDR3 DNA follows: TGCGCCAGCAGCTTGGACAGGCCCGACGCTGAAGCTTTCTTT.

The chain recombines TRBV10-3 with TRBJ2-3, with D unresolved. CDR3 length: 14 residues. Germline V gene sequence: CDR1 ENHRY, CDR2 SYGVKD. V was shortened by 10 bases and J by 2 bases, with 16 bases between the two germline ends. CDR3 DNA sequence: TGTGCCAGCAAACCGGCAGGAATCACAGATACGCAGTATTTT. Translation: CASKPAGITDTQYF.

CDR3 in DNA: TGTGCCAGCAGAGCGACGGCTTCTGGAAACACCATATATTTT. Its protein is CASRATASGNTIYF. The J gene is TRBJ1-3, the V gene TRBV3-1 (or the pseudogene TRBV3-2), with D unresolved. The CDR3 spans 14 residues. Trimming stripped 6 bases from V and 1 base from J, with 10 bases between. Germline CDR1 LGHDT, CDR2 YNNKEL (reference sequence).

The chain joins TRBV7-6 to TRBJ2-1; 7 nucleotides match TRBD1. The CDR3 sequence is 15 residues long. V was pared by 5 bases and J by 8 bases, with 12 bases of the junction left unmatched. Germline V lookup: CDR1 SGHVS, CDR2 FNYEAQ. This CDR3 is CASSQRGQDRDEQFF. The CDR3 region has the DNA TGTGCCAGCAGCCAGCGTGGACAGGATCGTGATGAGCAGTTCTTC.

This chain links TRBV9 with TRBJ1-2; 10 bases align to TRBD1. This CDR3 is built from 14 residues. Germline trimming cut 4 bases from V and 9 bases from J; bases unmatched to any gene: 9. CDR1 and CDR2 (germline): SGDLS, YYNGEE. CDR3 region: CASSRVTGGLSYTF. The CDR3 bases are TGTGCCAGCAGCCGTGTGACAGGGGGCCTGAGCTACACCTTC.

J is TRBJ2-7 and V is TRBV5-1; TRBD1 aligns across 7 bases. There are 15 residues in the CDR3. Germline CDR1 is SGHRS and CDR2 is YFSETQ. V was pared by 2 bases and J by 1 base, with 6 bases of the junction left unmatched. CDR3 nucleotide sequence: TGCGCCAGCAGCTTACAGGGGTACCTGTCCTACGAGCAGTACTTC. This sequence encodes CASSLQGYLSYEQYF.

V and J are TRBV2 and TRBJ1-2, with 7 bases matching TRBD1. The CDR3 extends over 18 amino acids. The germline gives CDR1 SNHLY, CDR2 FYNNEI. V dropped 1 base and J dropped 4; count of bases not matched to a gene: 15. CDR3 in DNA: TGTGCCAGCAGTGAAGTAGGGGGCAGGGCGGCCACCTTCTATGGCTACACCTTC. Its protein product is CASSEVGGRAATFYGYTF.

This clone was observed once. The chain has TRBV6-2 or TRBV6-3 and TRBJ2-1; perhaps TRBD2 as D (5 bases). Germline V gives CDR1 MNHEY, CDR2 SVGEGT. Deletions cut 2 bases from V and 0 bases from J, with 8 bases between. CDR3 length: 15 residues. This chain's CDR3 is CASSYPGSSYNEQFF. The CDR3 coding sequence is TGTGCCAGCAGTTACCCGGGGAGCTCCTACAATGAGCAGTTCTTC.

Only one count was recorded for this clone. This chain links TRBV27 with TRBJ2-2; D is perhaps TRBD2 (6 bases). From germline, CDR1 is MNHEY and CDR2 SMNVEV (reference sequence). The CDR3 has 15 residues. The V and J ends lost 6 bases and 2 bases respectively, with 13 bases between them. The CDR3 DNA follows: TGTGCCAGCAGATCGGGGGTTCTCAACACCGGGGAGCTGTTTTTT. It codes for CASRSGVLNTGELFF.

This clone was picked up a small number of times. V is TRBV15 and J is TRBJ1-2; the match to TRBD1 covers 8 bases. The CDR3 is 14 amino acids. Germline V gene lookup returns CDR1 LNHNV and CDR2 YYDKDF (reference sequence). V lost 5 bases to trimming and J lost 10 bases; unmatched junction nucleotides: 12. DNA for the CDR3: TGTGCCACCAGCTCCTACGGAGACAGGGGAAACTACACCTTC. Protein product: CATSSYGDRGNYTF.

The rearrangement links TRBV19 to TRBJ1-1; 8 bases align to TRBD1. The trim removed 3 bases at V and 3 bases at J, leaving 9 bases unmatched. Germline CDR1 and CDR2: LNHDA and SQIVND (reference sequence). The CDR3 spans 16 residues. The CDR3 DNA sequence: TGTGCCAGTAGTATCCAGGCAGGGGGCTGGTACACTGAAGCTTTCTTT. The encoded protein is CASSIQAGGWYTEAFF.

The chain couples TRBV28 to TRBJ2-1; 8 bases match TRBD2. Per the germline V gene, CDR1 is MDHEN and CDR2 is SYDVKM. V was pared by 4 bases and J by 12 bases, with 17 bases of the junction left unmatched. This CDR3 has 16 amino acids. The CDR3 reads CASSSPAGDRFFGQFF. The CDR3 bases are TGTGCCAGCAGTTCACCAGCGGGAGATAGATTCTTTGGGCAGTTCTTC.

The chain combines TRBV5-1 with TRBJ1-1; the D is unclear. The V gene lost 9 bases and the J gene lost 1 base, with 16 bases spanning the gap. The CDR3 loop spans 14 amino acids. Germline V CDR1 and CDR2: SGHRS, YFSETQ. CDR3 sequence (DNA): TGCGCCACCCAAGCAGGCAACCGGAACACTGAAGCTTTCTTT. Translating it yields CATQAGNRNTEAFF.

The chain employs TRBV5-1 and TRBJ2-5, with a weak D call TRBD2 (7 bases). The CDR3 contains 16 residues. V shed 2 bases and J shed 3 bases, with 17 bases lying between them. Germline V gene lookup returns CDR1 SGHRS and CDR2 YFSETQ. In DNA form, the CDR3 reads TGCGCCAGCAGCTTTGGCGCCAGGGGAGGGGAAGAGACCCAGTACTTC. It yields the protein CASSFGARGGEETQYF.

The chain uses TRBV3-1 (or the pseudogene TRBV3-2) and TRBJ2-1; 9 bases are shared with TRBD2. V was clipped by 4 bases and J by 4 bases; unmatched bases: 5. CDR3 length equals 15 residues. Germline V lookup: CDR1 LGHDT, CDR2 YNNKEL (reference sequence). Here the CDR3 reads CASSRAGGPYNEQFF. The DNA for the CDR3 is TGTGCCAGCAGCCGAGCGGGGGGACCTTACAATGAGCAGTTCTTC.

The chain recombines TRBV9 with TRBJ2-5, with D uncertain. The V gene's germline CDR1 is SGDLS and CDR2 YYNGEE. V was cut by 0 bases and J by 5 bases, with 8 bases left in between. The CDR3 is 13 amino acids. CDR3 in amino acids: CASSVASFETQYF. The CDR3 coding sequence is TGTGCCAGCAGCGTAGCTAGTTTCGAGACCCAGTACTTC.

Points on this clone: One end of the junction varies from germline; a read error may be responsible. This sequence joins TRBV7-7 and TRBJ2-7; TRBD1 might be the D (6 bases). The CDR3 extends over 14 amino acids. Per the germline V gene, CDR1 is SSHAT and CDR2 is FNYEAQ (reference sequence). CDR3: CASSVEQGDYEQYF. The CDR3 nucleotides read TGTGCTAGCAGCGTTGAACAGGGTGACTACGAGCAGTACTTC. The variable domain in full, completed from reference TRBV7-7 and TRBJ2-7, reads GAGVSQSPRYKVTKRGQDVTLRCDPISSHATLYWYQQALGQGPEFLTYFNYEAQPDKSGLPSDRFSAERPEGSISTLTIQRTEQRDSAMYRCASSVEQGDYEQYFGPGTRLTVT.